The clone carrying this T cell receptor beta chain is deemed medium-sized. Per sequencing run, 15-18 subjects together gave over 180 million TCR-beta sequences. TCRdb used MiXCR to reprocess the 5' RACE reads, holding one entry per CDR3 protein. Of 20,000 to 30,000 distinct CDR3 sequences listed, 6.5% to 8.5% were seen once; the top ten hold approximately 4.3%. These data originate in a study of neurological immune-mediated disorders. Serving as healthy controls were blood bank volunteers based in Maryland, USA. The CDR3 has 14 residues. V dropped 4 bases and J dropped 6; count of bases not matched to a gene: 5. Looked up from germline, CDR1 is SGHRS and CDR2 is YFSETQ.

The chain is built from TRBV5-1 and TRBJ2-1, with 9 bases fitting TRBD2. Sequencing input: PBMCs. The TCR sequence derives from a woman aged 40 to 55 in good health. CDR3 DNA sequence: TGCGCCAGCAGCCCTAGCGGGGATTTCAATGAGCAGTTCTTC. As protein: CASSPSGDFNEQFF.